This is a list of T cell receptor beta chains from one sample in a study of a mutant IDH1 vaccine in newly diagnosed glioma. Their specific antigens are unknown. Data came from immunoSEQ multiplex PCR; TCRdb stores just in-frame clones and leaves some out. The sample has about 43,000 clones, roughly 84% seen once. The material was PBMCs, obtained from a glioma patient whose treatment included an IDH1 peptide vaccine. These receptors were collected from a young woman with glioma. Some clones in this sample may be carry-over from other donors' samples. Both conserved end residues are part of each CDR3. A D gene is named only where the DNA matches it firmly. Clone size is stated in some rows and not others, as once, few, many or a class when expanded.

length	size	V	J	D	DNA	CDR3
15	.	TRBV6-5	TRBJ2-5	TRBD1	TGTGCCAGCAGTACCGGTACAGGGGGCCGGGAGACCCAGTACTTC	CASSTGTGGRETQYF
15	.	TRBV5-6	TRBJ2-7	.	TGTGCCAGCAGCTTAGAGTTTGGGGGGGGCAACGAGCAGTACTTC	CASSLEFGGGNEQYF
13	.	TRBV5-6	TRBJ2-2	.	TGTGCCAGCAGCTTCGGGGGAGACGGGGAGCTGTTTTTT	CASSFGGDGELFF
16	.	TRBV7-2	TRBJ1-2	TRBD1	TGTGCCAGCAGCTTAGGGGGCACAGGGGTGCGATATGGCTACACCTTC	CASSLGGTGVRYGYTF
11	.	TRBV30	TRBJ2-3	.	TGTGCCCTGTCGTTGGGGGGTACGCAGTATTTT	CALSLGGTQYF
13	.	TRBV19	TRBJ2-7	.	TGTGCCAGTAGCGTCGGACAGTCCTACGAGCAGTACTTC	CASSVGQSYEQYF
15	.	TRBV5-1	TRBJ1-5	.	TGCGCCAGCAGCTCCGCGGGGGCGATCGATCAGCCCCAGCATTTT	CASSSAGAIDQPQHF
16	.	TRBV5-8	TRBJ2-2	.	TGTGCCAGCAGCTTGGGGCTAGCGACGAACACCGGGGAGCTGTTTTTT	CASSLGLATNTGELFF
16	few	TRBV19	TRBJ2-3	TRBD2	TGTGCCAGTAGTATTTTGACTAGCGGGGGGCCAGATACGCAGTATTTT	CASSILTSGGPDTQYF
15	.	TRBV4-1	TRBJ1-6	.	TGCGCCAGCAGCCAAGGCGTCGGTTATAATTCACCCCTCCACTTT	CASSQGVGYNSPLHF
13	few	TRBV5-1	TRBJ1-1	.	TGCGCCAGCAGCCTGGGGGGTAACACTGAAGCTTTCTTT	CASSLGGNTEAFF
14	few	TRBV2	TRBJ1-1	.	TGTGCCAGCAGTGAAGGTGCGGGGCTGACTGAAGCTTTCTTT	CASSEGAGLTEAFF
18	once	TRBV12-5	TRBJ2-7	TRBD2	TGTGCTAGTGGTTTTGGGACTAGCGGGAGTCCGGGCGGCAACGAGCAGTACTTC	CASGFGTSGSPGGNEQYF
13	.	TRBV30	TRBJ1-2	.	TGTGCCTGGATGGGGGGGCCTAACTATGGCTACACCTTC	CAWMGGPNYGYTF
12	.	TRBV7-9	TRBJ2-2	.	TGTGCCAGCACCCGAGGAACCGGGGAGCTGTTTTTT	CASTRGTGELFF
16	.	TRBV4-1	TRBJ2-1	.	TGCGCCAGCAGCCAAGAGTCCTCAATCTCCTACAATGAGCAGTTCTTC	CASSQESSISYNEQFF
15	.	TRBV4-3	TRBJ1-2	.	TGCGCCAGCAGCCAAGACAGACGGAGTAACTATGGCTACACCTTC	CASSQDRRSNYGYTF
15	.	TRBV9	TRBJ1-4	.	TGTGCCAGCAGCCCTCAGATGGGGGACCGGGAAAAACTGTTTTTT	CASSPQMGDREKLFF
15	.	TRBV6-6	TRBJ1-5	TRBD1	TGTGCCAGCAGTATACCGGGACAGGGGGGCCAGCCCCAGCATTTT	CASSIPGQGGQPQHF
14	once	TRBV7-9	TRBJ1-1	.	TGTGCCAGCAGCTTCGAGGTTCTAAACACTGAAGCTTTCTTT	CASSFEVLNTEAFF
16	.	TRBV6-4	TRBJ2-2	.	TGTGCCAGCAGTGAACTGGCGGGACCCACTTCCGGGGAGCTGTTTTTT	CASSELAGPTSGELFF
17	.	TRBV10-3	TRBJ2-2	TRBD1	TGTGCCATCAGTGTTTATGACAGGGGGCGGAAAACCGGGGAGCTGTTTTTT	CAISVYDRGRKTGELFF
13	.	TRBV2	TRBJ1-2	TRBD1	TGTGCCAGGGGGACAGGGGGAAACTATGGCTACACCTTC	CARGTGGNYGYTF
15	.	TRBV7-8	TRBJ1-5	TRBD1	TGTGCCAGCAGCCGAGGACAGGGTTTCGATCAGCCCCAGCATTTT	CASSRGQGFDQPQHF
15	.	TRBV15	TRBJ2-7	.	TGTGCCACCAGCAGAGATCGTGGGGTCCTCTACGAGCAGTACTTC	CATSRDRGVLYEQYF
15	.	TRBV5-1	TRBJ2-2	.	TGCGCCAGCAGCTTGGAATCGGGGAACACCGGGGAGCTGTTTTTT	CASSLESGNTGELFF
14	.	TRBV10-3	TRBJ1-1	TRBD1	TGTGCCATCAGTGGTGAGGGACAGACTGTTGAAGCTTTCTTT	CAISGEGQTVEAFF
15	.	TRBV10-1	TRBJ1-5	.	TGCGCCAGCAGTGACCCAGGGGCCCCCTCACAGCCCCAGCATTTT	CASSDPGAPSQPQHF
16	.	TRBV29-1	TRBJ2-7	TRBD1	TGCAGCGTCCATGGGACAGGGGGCAGGAGCTCCTACGAGCAGTACTTC	CSVHGTGGRSSYEQYF
16	.	TRBV10-3	TRBJ1-2	TRBD1	TGTGCCATCAGTGAGTCAGGGACAGGGTGGGCCCAAGGCTACACCTTC	CAISESGTGWAQGYTF
15	.	TRBV6-5	TRBJ1-2	.	TGTGCCAGCAGTTCCCCCTCGCGGGATTACTATGGCTACACCTTC	CASSSPSRDYYGYTF
15	few	TRBV9	TRBJ2-3	TRBD2	TGTGCCAGCAGCGTAGGGACTAGCGGGAGAGATACGCAGTATTTT	CASSVGTSGRDTQYF
14	.	TRBV2	TRBJ1-5	TRBD1	TGTGCCAGCCGTAGCCGACAGGGGGATCAGCCCCAGCATTTT	CASRSRQGDQPQHF
15	.	TRBV6-1	TRBJ2-7	.	TGTGCCAGCAGCCGACAGGCCCCTCTTTCCTACGAGCAGTACTTC	CASSRQAPLSYEQYF
14	.	TRBV5-1	TRBJ2-5	.	TGCGCCAGCAGCTTGGTGAGGGTCGCAGAGACCCAGTACTTC	CASSLVRVAETQYF
12	.	TRBV4-1	TRBJ2-7	.	TGCGCCAGCAGCCAAGATCGTGGCGAGCAGTACTTC	CASSQDRGEQYF
15	once	TRBV9	TRBJ2-1	.	TGTGCCACCTCTAGAGAAGGGAGCTCCTACAATGAGCAGTTCTTC	CATSREGSSYNEQFF
14	.	TRBV11-1	TRBJ2-7	TRBD2	TGTGCCAGCAGCTTTCGGGAGGGGACTGGCGAGCAGTACTTC	CASSFREGTGEQYF
14	.	TRBV6-1	TRBJ1-2	TRBD1	TGTGCCAGCAGTGAAGCGCAGGGGGCCTATGGCTACACCTTC	CASSEAQGAYGYTF
12	few	TRBV29-1	TRBJ1-1	TRBD1	TGCAGCGTTGTTACAGGGGAAGCTGAAGCTTTCTTT	CSVVTGEAEAFF
16	.	TRBV18	TRBJ1-6	.	TGTGCCAGCTCACCACAACCCCACCGGTATAATTCACCCCTCCACTTT	CASSPQPHRYNSPLHF